Below, one T cell receptor (beta chain) is given with its context. Produced via immunoSEQ multiplex PCR; TCRdb's table is partial and in-frame only. The sample consists of more than 150,000 clones, 70% to 90% of them appearing once. Germline-derived CDR1 and CDR2 are MNHEY and SVGAGI. The CDR3 loop spans 16 amino acids. The V end lost 2 bases, the J end lost 4 bases, and 14 bases lay between the germline ends. This specimen belongs to a study of blood T cell repertoires in COVID-19. This clonotype was obtained from an older man with active or convalescent COVID-19. The chain combines TRBV6-5 with TRBJ2-2, with D perhaps matching TRBD1 (6 bases). The sample comprised peripheral blood. CDR3 nucleotides: TGTGCCAGCAGTTACCTGGGACAAATTTTCACCGGGGAGCTGTTTTTT. It translates to CASSYLGQIFTGELFF.